This T cell receptor (beta chain) was found in a study of T cells in Graves' hyperthyroidism and ophthalmopathy. The study's findings and limits: From stable hyperthyroidism, ophthalmopathy was separated by a 13 V-J model. Blood also showed most of the thyroid clonotypes that were expanded above 0.001.

The CDR3 length is 11 residues. V shed 6 bases and J shed 6 bases, with 8 bases lying between them. From germline, CDR1 is SEHNR and CDR2 FQNEAQ (reference sequence). Ten or more counts support this clonotype. The antigen is not known. Stable disease denoted Graves' hyperthyroidism without ophthalmopathy progression within 18 months. In patients aged 18 to 65, hyperthyroidism was newly diagnosed, with duration under 2 months. There were TCR beta CDR3 regions amplified from RNA transcripts. HTBI primers drove first-round RT-PCR of the TCR CDR3. TCRdb re-analysed the multiplex PCR reads in MiXCR, keeping a single row per CDR3 protein. The sample records 550,000 to 600,000 distinct CDR3 sequences, over 15% being singletons.

Sequencing was carried out using blood. J is TRBJ1-1 and V is TRBV7-9; D is unclear. This sequence was found in a woman between 18 and 30 years old with Graves' hyperthyroidism. CDR3 bases: TGTGCCAGCAGTTTGGCAGCTGAAGCTTTCTTT. Its translation is CASSLAAEAFF.